Listed below are T cell receptor beta chains from one sample, sequenced in a study of blood T cell repertoires in COVID-19. TCRdb keeps only in-frame clones here, not all; method: immunoSEQ multiplex PCR. The sample includes 250,000 or so clones, 75% to 85% of them seen just once. What was sequenced was peripheral blood. The receptors were gathered from a woman aged 65 to 85 with acute or convalescent COVID-19. The CDR3 runs from the conserved cysteine through the conserved F or W. A D gene is named only where the DNA matches it firmly. Clone size is stated in some rows and not others, as once, few, many or a class when expanded.

D	V	J	size	DNA	CDR3
TRBD1	TRBV28	TRBJ2-1	NA	TGTGCCAGCAGTCCGACAGGGCCGCTTAGTATGGAGCAGTTCTTC	CASSPTGPLSMEQFF
TRBD2	TRBV5-4	TRBJ2-7	NA	TGTGCCAGCAGCTTGGGGACTAGCGGGGGTGTCGAGCAGTACTTC	CASSLGTSGGVEQYF
TRBD1	TRBV9	TRBJ1-1	few	TGTGCCAGCAGCCCTTACAGGGACAGGGTATTGGGCACTGAAGCTTTCTTT	CASSPYRDRVLGTEAFF
NA	TRBV2	TRBJ1-2	once	TGTGCCAGCAGTGCACAGGGACCTAGCTATGGCTACACCTTC	CASSAQGPSYGYTF
TRBD1	TRBV24-1	TRBJ2-2	once	TGTGCCACCAGTGACCAGGGACAGGGGAACGGGGAGCTGTTTTTT	CATSDQGQGNGELFF
TRBD1	TRBV5-1	TRBJ2-7	NA	TGCGCCAGCAGCTCGACAGGGGAGGTCCCCTACGAGCAGTACTTC	CASSSTGEVPYEQYF
NA	TRBV27	TRBJ1-3	NA	TGTGCCAGCAGTTTGAGCCCTATCTCTGGAAACACCATATATTTT	CASSLSPISGNTIYF
NA	TRBV19	TRBJ1-1	NA	TGTGCCAGCCGCATCGGGGGGCGTCGGAACACTGAAGCTTTCTTT	CASRIGGRRNTEAFF
TRBD1	TRBV2	TRBJ2-5	once	TGTGCCAGGGAGAGTAGGACAGGGGAAGAGACCCAGTACTTC	CARESRTGEETQYF
NA	TRBV7-2	TRBJ2-7	NA	TGTGCCAGCAGCTTAGGGGGACATCCGGTGGGCTACGAGCAGTACTTC	CASSLGGHPVGYEQYF
NA	TRBV2	TRBJ1-4	NA	TGTGCCAGCAAAGTAGGACTCTTGAATGAAAAACTGTTTTTT	CASKVGLLNEKLFF
NA	TRBV19	TRBJ1-2	NA	TGTGCCAGTAGTATGGACATCAACTATGGCTACACCTTC	CASSMDINYGYTF
NA	TRBV7-6	TRBJ1-1	few	TGTGCCAGCAGCTTAGGACAGTTCATGAACACTGAAGCTTTCTTT	CASSLGQFMNTEAFF
NA	TRBV16	TRBJ1-2	NA	TGTGCCAGCAGCCAAAGTCGAAACAGGGAGGGTGGCTACACCTTC	CASSQSRNREGGYTF
TRBD1	TRBV10-1	TRBJ1-1	NA	TGCGCCAGCAGCTCTAGGGGTAATCAGGACAGGGATTTCTTTGAAGCTTTCTTT	CASSSRGNQDRDFFEAFF
NA	TRBV4-3	TRBJ2-4	NA	TGCGCCAGCAGCCAAGTTCAACGGCCGGGGAACATTCAGTACTTC	CASSQVQRPGNIQYF
TRBD1	TRBV29-1	TRBJ1-2	NA	TGCAGCGTTGAAAAAGGGACAGGGCTGGTCTATGGCTACACCTTC	CSVEKGTGLVYGYTF
NA	TRBV5-4	TRBJ1-1	NA	TGTGCCAGCAGCTTTCACCGGACAGCGAACACTGAAGCTTTCTTT	CASSFHRTANTEAFF
NA	TRBV7-9	TRBJ1-6	NA	TGTGCCAGCAGCCCTAACCAGGGGCCTAATTCACCCCTCCACTTT	CASSPNQGPNSPLHF
NA	TRBV3-1/TRBV3-2	TRBJ1-3	once	TGTGCCAGCAGCCAAAGCCGTGGAAACACCATATATTTT	CASSQSRGNTIYF
NA	TRBV19	TRBJ1-3	NA	TGTGCCACTGGGGAGGGCATCTCTGGAAACACCATATATTTT	CATGEGISGNTIYF
NA	TRBV29-1	TRBJ1-2	NA	TGCAGCGTTGAAGGCGGGGCCACCTATGGCTACACCTTC	CSVEGGATYGYTF
TRBD1	TRBV7-9	TRBJ1-2	NA	TGTGCCAGCAGCTTAGACGGGGACAGGGGATTGGATGGCTACACCTTC	CASSLDGDRGLDGYTF
TRBD1	TRBV28	TRBJ1-3	NA	TGTGCCAGCAGTTCGACAGGGGCGGGAGGAAACACCATATATTTT	CASSSTGAGGNTIYF
TRBD1	TRBV5-4	TRBJ2-7	few	TGTGCCAGCCAAGGACAGGGGGCGATTTACGAGCAGTACTTC	CASQGQGAIYEQYF
TRBD1	TRBV15	TRBJ1-4	NA	TGTGCCACCAGCAGAGAAGGGACAGGGGATGAAAAACTGTTTTTT	CATSREGTGDEKLFF
TRBD2	TRBV19	TRBJ2-3	once	TGTGCCAGTAGTATACCCTCGGGGGGGCAAGATACGCAGTATTTT	CASSIPSGGQDTQYF
NA	TRBV7-2	TRBJ1-1	NA	TGTGCCAGCAGCCCTCAAAGGGGGGGATCCACTGAAGCTTTCTTT	CASSPQRGGSTEAFF
NA	TRBV5-1	TRBJ2-5	NA	TGCGCCAGCAGCTTCACAGAAACTCAAGAGACCCAGTACTTC	CASSFTETQETQYF
NA	TRBV9	TRBJ2-1	NA	TGTGCCAGCAGCGTAGGGGTACTATCCTACAATGAGCAGTTCTTC	CASSVGVLSYNEQFF
NA	TRBV19	TRBJ1-3	NA	TGTGCCAGTATGGAGAATTCTGGAAACACCATATATTTT	CASMENSGNTIYF
NA	TRBV29-1	TRBJ1-4	NA	TGCAGCGTTGAAGATCCCGGGGGACGCGAAAAACTGTTTTTT	CSVEDPGGREKLFF
NA	TRBV24-1	TRBJ1-2	NA	TGTGCCACCAGTGATGTTCGACAGGATGGCTACACCTTC	CATSDVRQDGYTF
NA	TRBV6-5	TRBJ2-3	NA	TGTGCCAGCACCCCGGACACCCGCCTAACGCAGTATTTT	CASTPDTRLTQYF
NA	TRBV11-2	TRBJ2-7	few	TGTGCCAGCAGCTTAGTGGACACCGGCGGATACGAGCAGTACTTC	CASSLVDTGGYEQYF
TRBD1	TRBV7-2	TRBJ2-5	NA	TGTGCCAGCAGCTTAGTTGGGACAGGGGGCGCGAAGACCCAGTACTTC	CASSLVGTGGAKTQYF
TRBD1	TRBV5-4	TRBJ2-1	NA	TGTGCCAGCAGCTCTCTCGACAGGGGGCTCAATGAGCAGTTCTTC	CASSSLDRGLNEQFF
NA	TRBV4-3	TRBJ1-1	NA	TGCGCCAGCAGCCTGGACAGCTTGAACACTGAAGCTTTCTTT	CASSLDSLNTEAFF
NA	TRBV7-2	TRBJ1-2	NA	TGTGCCAGCAGCTTAGCACAACAGGACTATGGCTACACCTTC	CASSLAQQDYGYTF
TRBD1	TRBV5-8	TRBJ1-2	NA	TGTGCCAGCAGCTTCGAATCGACAGGGAACTATGGCTACACCTTC	CASSFESTGNYGYTF
NA	TRBV6-2/TRBV6-3	TRBJ1-1	NA	TGTGCCAGCAGTTACGACAGCCACACTGAAGCTTTCTTT	CASSYDSHTEAFF
TRBD1	TRBV15	TRBJ1-2	NA	TGTGCCTCGGGGACAGCTTATGGCTACACCTTC	CASGTAYGYTF
NA	TRBV12-3/TRBV12-4	TRBJ1-3	NA	TGTGCCACCATTACAGGGATAAACGCCATATATTTT	CATITGINAIYF
NA	TRBV6-4	TRBJ1-3	few	TGTGCCAGCCCCCTCCGGTTGCAAGGAAACACCATATATTTT	CASPLRLQGNTIYF
NA	TRBV30	TRBJ1-2	few	TGTGCCTGGAGACTACAGGGTGCCGGGTCCCGCGGCTACACCTTC	CAWRLQGAGSRGYTF
TRBD1	TRBV7-2	TRBJ2-1	NA	TGTGCCAGCAGCTTACCGGGACAGGGCTACAATGAGCAGTTCTTC	CASSLPGQGYNEQFF
TRBD1	TRBV30	TRBJ1-3	NA	TGTGCCTGGACAAGACAGGGCGGAAACACCATATATTTT	CAWTRQGGNTIYF